These 8 T cell receptor beta chains were all obtained from the same sample, sequenced in a study of T cell clones after liver transplantation (dated by TCRdb to about 2019). Library creation used the immunoSEQ multiplex PCR assay. This immuneACCESS table, as held by TCRdb, lists in-frame sequences with V and J called but not all clones. Of the missing ones, under half trace to an unresolved V gene in checked studies; the others have no known cause. The sample contains some 61,000 clones, under 85% of them found a single time. The ten top clones hold about a tenth of the sample. This material consisted of CD4+ T cells from blood, taken at the 22-month timepoint. The receptors stem from a human patient who received a liver transplant. After a transplant, some T cells may be the graft donor's own cells.

CDR3 nucleotide sequence: TGTGCCAGCAGCCCTCGGGGGGGCATGATGACAGATACGCAGTATTTT. Amino acids: CASSPRGGMMTDTQYF. The gene calls are TRBV7-3 and TRBJ2-3, with TRBD2 identical over 8 bases. Trimming took 5 bases from V and 3 from J; bases not matched to a gene: 10. This CDR3 spans 16 amino acids. CDR1 is SGHTA and CDR2 is FQGTGA in the germline V gene. Full variable domain (remainder filled in from reference TRBV7-3 and TRBJ2-3): GAGVSQTPSNKVTEKGKYVELRCDPISGHTALYWYRQSLGQGPEFLIYFQGTGAADDSGLPNDRFFAVRPEGSVSTLKIQRTERGDSAVYLCASSPRGGMMTDTQYFGPGTRLTVL.

The V gene is TRBV29-1, the J gene TRBJ2-3; TRBD1 agrees at 7 bases. Trimming took 1 base from V and 5 from J; bases not matched to a gene: 6. The CDR3 extends over 14 amino acids. In germline, CDR1 is SQVTM, CDR2 ANQGSEA. The CDR3 DNA reads as TGCAGCGTTGAAGTAGGAAGGGGGCAAGATACGCAGTATTTT. It encodes CSVEVGRGQDTQYF.

V and J are TRBV27 and TRBJ2-7, with D unresolved. From germline, CDR1 is MNHEY and CDR2 SMNVEV (reference sequence). The CDR3 spans 15 residues. Trimming cost V 6 bases and J 4 bases, with 19 bases left between them. As DNA, the CDR3 is TGTGCCAGCAGCCGTACCTTCCCGGGCACTTACGAGCAGTACTTC. This translates into CASSRTFPGTYEQYF.

This clone has only a few counts. One junction end disagrees with the germline gene, perhaps due to a read error. This sequence joins TRBV5-4 and TRBJ1-2; TRBD1 might be the D (6 bases). Germline loops: CDR1 SGHNT, CDR2 YYREEE (reference sequence). The CDR3 sequence is 11 residues long. The DNA of the CDR3 is TGTGCCAGCAGCTTGTGGGACACGATTCACTTC. It translates to CASSLWDTIHF. Based on the CDR3 plus reference TRBV5-4 and TRBJ1-2, the full variable domain is ETGVTQSPTHLIKTRGQQVTLRCSSQSGHNTVSWYQQALGQGPQFIFQYYREEENGRGNFPPRFSGLQFPNYSSELNVNALELDDSALYLCASSLWDTIHFGSGTRLTVV.

V usage is TRBV28 and J usage is TRBJ2-4; TRBD2 matches 7 bases. There are 18 residues in the CDR3. V was pared by 6 bases and J by 3 bases, with 17 bases of the junction left unmatched. The V gene's germline CDR1 is MDHEN and CDR2 SYDVKM. The chain's CDR3 is CASSPTLGRAEGKNIQYF. The CDR3, as DNA: TGTGCCAGCAGCCCGACCTTGGGGAGGGCGGAGGGCAAAAACATTCAGTACTTC.

The chain has TRBV28 and TRBJ1-2; 7 nucleotides match TRBD1. There are 13 residues in the CDR3. Germline CDR1 is MDHEN and CDR2 is SYDVKM. The trim removed 8 bases at V and 3 bases at J, leaving 6 bases unmatched. For the CDR3, the DNA is TGTGCCAGCCTGGACAGGTCGGACTATGGCTACACCTTC. Translation: CASLDRSDYGYTF.

The chain has TRBV30 and TRBJ2-7; possible D gene TRBD2, 6 bases. The V end lost 3 bases, the J end lost 3 bases, and 12 bases lay between the germline ends. The CDR3 is 13 amino acids. Germline CDR1 reads GTSNPN; CDR2 reads SVGIG (reference sequence). DNA of the CDR3: TGTGCCTGGAGCTCACGGGGGATCTACGAGCAGTACTTC. This sequence encodes CAWSSRGIYEQYF. The variable domain in full, completed from reference TRBV30 and TRBJ2-7, reads SQTIHQWPATLVQPVGSPLSLECTVEGTSNPNLYWYRQAAGRGLQLLFYSVGIGQISSEVPQNLSASRPQDRQFILSSKKLLLSDSGFYLCAWSSRGIYEQYFGPGTRLTVT.

V and J are TRBV4-2 and TRBJ1-3; perhaps TRBD1 as D (6 bases). This CDR3 spans 18 amino acids. Germline V gives CDR1 LGHNA, CDR2 YNFKEQ. The germline V and J ends were trimmed by 0 bases and 0 bases, with 15 bases remaining between them. CDR3 sequence: CASSQEAARTASGNTIYF. The DNA for the CDR3 is TGTGCCAGCAGCCAAGAGGCGGCTCGGACAGCCTCTGGAAACACCATATATTTT.